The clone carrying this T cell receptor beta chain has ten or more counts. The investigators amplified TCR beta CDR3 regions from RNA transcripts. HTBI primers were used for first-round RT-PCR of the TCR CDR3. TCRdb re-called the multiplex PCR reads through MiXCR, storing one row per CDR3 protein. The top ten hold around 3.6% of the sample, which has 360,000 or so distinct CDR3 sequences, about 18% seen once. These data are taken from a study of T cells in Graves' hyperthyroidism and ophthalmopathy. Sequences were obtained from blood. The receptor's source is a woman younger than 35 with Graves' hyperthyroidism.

As DNA, the CDR3 is TGTGCCAGCAGGGGACAGGTCTCGGGTCGAGGCTACACCTTC. This encodes CASRGQVSGRGYTF. The rearrangement joins TRBV2 to TRBJ1-2; 8 bases are a match to TRBD1. The CDR3 length is 14 residues. Germline V CDR1 and CDR2: SNHLY, FYNNEI. V lost 6 bases and J lost 8; bases outside the gene matches: 11. The variable domain in full, completed from reference TRBV2 and TRBJ1-2, reads EPEVTQTPSHQVTQMGQEVILRCVPISNHLYFYWYRQILGQKVEFLVSFYNNEISEKSEIFDDQFSVERPDGSNFTLKIRSTKLEDSAMYFCASRGQVSGRGYTFGSGTRLTVV.